A selection of T cell receptor beta chains follows, all from one sample in a study of blood T cell repertoires in COVID-19. Method: immunoSEQ multiplex PCR; TCRdb's copy keeps in-frame clones and lacks some. This table has about 180,000 clones, approximately 82% appearing once. Input material: peripheral blood. These receptors were obtained from a woman at least 80 years old with active or convalescent COVID-19. Each CDR3 is given without its conserved first and last residue. Expanded clones get a size class; other rows say once, few or many, or leave the size out.

size	V	J	CDR3
.	TRBV5-1	TRBJ1-1	ASSRFARGENTEAF
.	TRBV10-3	TRBJ1-1	AISGQVDTEAF
.	TRBV3-1/TRBV3-2	TRBJ2-1	ASSQRVGTSDNEQF
.	TRBV5-1	TRBJ2-2	ASSQTGNTGELF
once	TRBV6-6	TRBJ2-1	ASSYSTQDYNEQF
.	TRBV27	TRBJ2-7	ASSPRTGSGEQY
.	TRBV5-1	TRBJ1-1	ASSLGANTEAF
.	TRBV9	TRBJ2-2	ASSEVSGYTGELF
once	TRBV19	TRBJ2-5	ASSIFATGPGETQY
.	TRBV9	TRBJ1-3	ASSVASPLSSGNTIY
once	TRBV5-1	TRBJ1-1	ASSNGQAGLNTEAF
once	TRBV6-6	TRBJ2-7	ASSHGTSGLSYEQY
once	TRBV6-5	TRBJ2-7	ASSYDGGLSTEQY
once	TRBV10-3	TRBJ2-2	AISQQGAPTGELF
.	TRBV25-1	TRBJ2-1	ASSGRGGYNEQF
.	TRBV10-3	TRBJ2-5	AISESGDRQETQY
.	TRBV14	TRBJ2-5	ASSQDLTSGSETQY
.	TRBV25-1	TRBJ1-2	ASSEPRNEAVAGYT
.	TRBV6-5	TRBJ2-7	ASSPGTAEQY
.	TRBV10-3	TRBJ2-1	AITFDRGPNNEQF
.	TRBV7-3	TRBJ2-5	ASSPTSGSETQY
.	TRBV5-1	TRBJ2-3	ASSIDGDGTDTQY
.	TRBV25-1	TRBJ2-2	ASSESAGQGNTGELF
few	TRBV2	TRBJ2-7	ASRGFGRGYEQY
once	TRBV5-8	TRBJ2-3	ASNVARGWGTDTQY
.	TRBV18	TRBJ1-1	ASSDRGVTEAF
few	TRBV29-1	TRBJ1-1	SVRPGQGGEAF
once	TRBV3-1/TRBV3-2	TRBJ1-2	ASSPDRGAVT
.	TRBV18	TRBJ2-1	ASSPGQGDNEQF
.	TRBV5-1	TRBJ2-7	ASSLGTGFYEQY
.	TRBV4-1	TRBJ1-3	ASSQSVPRSGNTIY
few	TRBV12-5	TRBJ1-1	ASGLGGTGGTEAF
.	TRBV5-1	TRBJ1-1	ASSLQGDTEAF
.	TRBV3-1/TRBV3-2	TRBJ2-3	ASSQVTSAGTQY
.	TRBV5-1	TRBJ2-3	ASSTKGAPTDTQY
.	TRBV3-1/TRBV3-2	TRBJ1-1	ASSQVQGVTEAF
once	TRBV6-5	TRBJ1-1	ASSREQGNTEAF
.	TRBV2	TRBJ2-3	ASSETLINRAHTDTQY
few	TRBV19	TRBJ2-1	ASRSGLYNEQF
.	TRBV18	TRBJ1-4	ASSRGQVEKLF
once	TRBV7-9	TRBJ1-6	ASSLTGDRNSPLH
few	TRBV5-1	TRBJ2-1	ASRLTSALNEQF
.	TRBV19	TRBJ1-2	ASSIGNYAGVYGYT
.	TRBV2	TRBJ1-4	ASRSDRGNEKLF
.	TRBV14	TRBJ1-2	ASSFRDRVNYGYT
.	TRBV5-1	TRBJ1-1	ASSLVSGSYTEAF
.	TRBV19	TRBJ1-3	ASGFSGNTIY
.	TRBV2	TRBJ2-1	ASSDTTPAYNEQF
.	TRBV27	TRBJ2-2	ASSFLTGTGNTGELF